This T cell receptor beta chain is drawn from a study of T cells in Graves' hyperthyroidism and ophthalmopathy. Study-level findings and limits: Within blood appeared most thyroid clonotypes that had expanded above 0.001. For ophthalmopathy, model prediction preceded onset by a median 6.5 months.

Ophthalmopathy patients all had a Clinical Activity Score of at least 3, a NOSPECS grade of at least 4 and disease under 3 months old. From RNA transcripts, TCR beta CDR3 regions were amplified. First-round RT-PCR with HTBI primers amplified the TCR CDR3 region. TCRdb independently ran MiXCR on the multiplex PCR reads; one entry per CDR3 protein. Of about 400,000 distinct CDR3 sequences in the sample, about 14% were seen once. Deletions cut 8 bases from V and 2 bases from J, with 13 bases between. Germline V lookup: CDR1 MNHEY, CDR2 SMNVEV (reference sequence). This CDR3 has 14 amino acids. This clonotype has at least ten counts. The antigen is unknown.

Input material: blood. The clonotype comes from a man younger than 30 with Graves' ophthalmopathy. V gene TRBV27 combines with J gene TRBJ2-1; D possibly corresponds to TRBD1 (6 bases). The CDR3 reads CASGADSAYNEQFF. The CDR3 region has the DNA TGTGCCAGCGGAGCGGACAGCGCCTACAATGAGCAGTTCTTC.